This passage covers 10 T cell receptor beta chains from one sample sequenced in a study of cytomegalovirus exposure and HLA in healthy donors. PCR primers comprised 60 Vbeta and 13 Jbeta primers. Here immunoSEQ multiplex PCR was the method, and the copy in TCRdb shows in-frame clones only, minus some. Of over 100,000 clones listed, 70% to 85% are singletons. Source material: PBMCs. These TCRs come from a man aged 35-49 years in good health and CMV-seropositive.

The chain is built from TRBV7-9 and TRBJ2-5; D is possibly TRBD1 (5 bases). CDR1 and CDR2 (germline): SEHNR, FQNEAQ (reference sequence). The CDR3 consists of 14 residues. V gave up 1 base and J gave up 5 bases, with 11 bases separating them. CDR3 in DNA: TGTGCCAGCAGCTTAGTCGCAGGGAAGGAGACCCAGTACTTC. This gives the protein CASSLVAGKETQYF.

In its sample, this clone was seen once. The chain uses TRBV7-2 and TRBJ1-5, with TRBD1 identical over 11 bases. The germline V gene encodes CDR1 SGHTA and CDR2 FQGNSA. The CDR3 contains 15 residues. J lost 6 bases, V lost 5 bases, and 6 bases had no gene match. The CDR3 DNA reads as TGTGCCAGCAGCCCCGGGGACAGGGGGTTTCAGCCCCAGCATTTT. Residues: CASSPGDRGFQPQHF.

The chain links TRBV7-2 to TRBJ1-5; TRBD1 matches 7 bases. V was clipped by 5 bases and J by 3 bases; unmatched bases: 10. CDR1 SGHTA and CDR2 FQGNSA come from the germline V gene. This CDR3 has 16 residues. CDR3 sequence reads: CASSLGDSPANQPQHF. DNA for the CDR3: TGTGCCAGCAGCCTAGGGGACAGTCCGGCCAATCAGCCCCAGCATTTT.

CDR3 DNA: TGTGCCAGCAGCCAGCGCGCCGGGACTAGCGGATCTTACCAAGAGACCCAGTACTTC. It translates to CASSQRAGTSGSYQETQYF. The J gene is TRBJ2-5, the V gene TRBV7-3; 11 bases are a match to TRBD2. Losses at the gene ends were 5 bases for V and 0 bases for J; bases not matched to a gene: 14. This CDR3 is 19 amino acids long. Germline assignment: CDR1 SGHTA and CDR2 FQGTGA. Drawing the rest from reference TRBV7-3 and TRBJ2-5, the complete variable domain is GAGVSQTPSNKVTEKGKYVELRCDPISGHTALYWYRQSLGQGPEFLIYFQGTGAADDSGLPNDRFFAVRPEGSVSTLKIQRTERGDSAVYLCASSQRAGTSGSYQETQYFGPGTRLLVL.

The chain links TRBV9 to TRBJ2-1; D might be TRBD2 (6 bases). The CDR3 spans 15 residues. The germline V gene has CDR1 SGDLS and CDR2 YYNGEE. V was trimmed by 1 base and J by 0 bases, leaving 8 bases between them. CDR3 coding DNA: TGTGCCAGCAGCGTAACCGGGGGCTCCTACAATGAGCAGTTCTTC. This encodes CASSVTGGSYNEQFF.

The rearrangement links TRBV5-1 to TRBJ2-3; the match to TRBD2 covers 10 bases. The CDR3 length is 16 residues. The ends lost 4 bases at V and 0 bases at J; junction bases unmatched: 5. CDR1 is SGHRS and CDR2 is YFSETQ in the germline V gene. The CDR3 DNA follows: TGCGCCAGCAGCCTCTTACTAGCGGGGAGCACAGATACGCAGTATTTT. Translating gives CASSLLLAGSTDTQYF.

This clone showed up just a few times. The chain carries TRBV4-1 and TRBJ2-7; D perhaps matches TRBD1 (5 bases). Trimming removed 4 bases from V and 2 bases from J, with 9 bases in between. The CDR3 runs to 13 residues. Germline V gene data show CDR1 as MGHRA and CDR2 as YSYEKL. DNA of the CDR3: TGCGCCAGCAGCCCCCCAGGGACCTACGAGCAGTACTTC. It specifies CASSPPGTYEQYF.

The rearrangement joins TRBV5-6 to TRBJ2-1; tentative D call: TRBD2 (6 bases). There are 13 residues in the CDR3. Germline V lookup: CDR1 SGHDT, CDR2 YYEEEE. V was pared by 7 bases and J by 7 bases, with 15 bases between. CDR3 loop: CASGTLALNEQFF. CDR3 in DNA: TGTGCCAGCGGAACACTAGCATTGAATGAGCAGTTCTTC.

V and J are TRBV4-3 and TRBJ2-7; 10 bases fit TRBD2. Unmatched junction bases numbered 9, after V lost 4 bases and J lost 3 bases. The CDR3 spans 16 residues. Germline values: CDR1 LGHNA, CDR2 YSLEER. In DNA, the CDR3 is TGCGCCAGCAGCCGAAGCCCCAGCGGGGGGGGCTACGAGCAGTACTTC. Its translation: CASSRSPSGGGYEQYF.

V and J are TRBV5-1 and TRBJ2-3; 10 positions agree with TRBD2. V gave up 4 bases and J gave up 4 bases; unmatched junction bases: 12. The CDR3 is 17 residues long. Germline CDR1 reads SGHRS; CDR2 reads YFSETQ. CDR3 nucleotide sequence: TGCGCCAGCAGCCCATTCTCAGCCAGCGGGGGGGCAGATACGCAGTATTTT. As protein: CASSPFSASGGADTQYF.